This entry features one T cell receptor (beta chain) sequence. V lost 6 bases to trimming and J lost 7 bases, with 13 bases between them. There are 13 residues in the CDR3. These data are taken from a study of control samples from healthy donors and cancer patients. The data were produced by immunoSEQ multiplex PCR, yet TCRdb's version contains in-frame clones alone and is incomplete. In the table there are about 110,000 clones, 75% to 95% of which are singletons. This TCR was recovered from a human donor in good health. The donor label of this sample is uncertain. The chain recombines TRBV12-3 or TRBV12-4 with TRBJ1-5, with D perhaps matching TRBD1 (6 bases). The specimen was blood. This CDR3 reads CASRLTGTQPQHF. In DNA, the CDR3 is TGTGCCAGCAGACTCACAGGGACCCAGCCCCAGCATTTT.